A selection of T cell receptor beta chains follows, all from one sample in a study of blood T cell repertoires in COVID-19. Sequencing was performed with immunoSEQ multiplex PCR; in TCRdb, only in-frame clones are kept and a portion is missing. The data hold about 250,000 clones, with almost 85% observed a single time. Material for sequencing was peripheral blood. These receptors were collected from a man aged 45-65 years with COVID-19, enrolled during active disease. The CDR3 runs from the conserved cysteine through the conserved F or W. Each record gives: V gene, J gene, D gene, clone size, CDR3 DNA, CDR3 protein. The D gene is left open where the match is weak. A row's size may be missing; if present it is once, few, many or a size class.

>TRBV28|TRBJ2-7|NA|NA
TGTGCCAGCAGCTCATTAGGGGAGGGGGCCTACGAGCAGTACTTC
CASSSLGEGAYEQYF
>TRBV19|TRBJ2-1|TRBD2|once
TGTGCCAGTAGCCTGTGGACTAGCGGCACCAATGAGCAGTTCTTC
CASSLWTSGTNEQFF
>TRBV7-8|TRBJ1-1|NA|once
TGTGCCAGCAGCCTACCCAGGATCAGGGGATACGGCACTGAAGCTTTCTTT
CASSLPRIRGYGTEAFF
>TRBV11-2|TRBJ2-3|NA|NA
TGTGCCAGCAGCTTAGTAGGGGGAAGCACAGATACGCAGTATTTT
CASSLVGGSTDTQYF
>TRBV2|TRBJ1-1|NA|NA
TGTGCCAGCAGGGGACATGGGGCCACTGAAGCTTTCTTT
CASRGHGATEAFF
>TRBV21-1|TRBJ2-1|NA|NA
TGTGCCAGCAGCAATCTAGCGGGCCAGACCTACAATGAGCAGTTCTTC
CASSNLAGQTYNEQFF
>TRBV6-2/TRBV6-3|TRBJ2-2|TRBD2|NA
TGTGCCAGCAGCGGGGGGGCCGTCGGGGAGCTGTTTTTT
CASSGGAVGELFF
>TRBV28|TRBJ2-4|TRBD1|NA
TGTGCCAGCACGCCGGGACAGAGAATTCAGTACTTC
CASTPGQRIQYF
>TRBV11-2|TRBJ1-2|TRBD1|NA
TGTGCCAGCAGCTCGGGACAGCCCTTTGGCTACACCTTC
CASSSGQPFGYTF
>TRBV11-2|TRBJ2-7|TRBD1|NA
TGTGCCAGCAGCTTAGCGGCGGCGGCAGGGGGCCACGAGCAGTACTTC
CASSLAAAAGGHEQYF
>TRBV7-9|TRBJ1-2|TRBD1|NA
TGTGCCAGCAGCTTTCCCGGACAGGGGGCCCGTGGTGGCTACACCTTC
CASSFPGQGARGGYTF
>TRBV6-1|TRBJ2-2|NA|NA
TGTGCCAGCAGTGAAACACCAACCGGGGAGCTGTTTTTT
CASSETPTGELFF
>TRBV5-1|TRBJ1-2|TRBD1|NA
TGCGCCAGCAGCACTGGGACAGCGTATGGCTACACCTTC
CASSTGTAYGYTF
>TRBV4-1|TRBJ2-2|NA|NA
TGCGCCAGCAGCCGAGGCACCGGGGAGCTGTTTTTT
CASSRGTGELFF
>TRBV7-8|TRBJ2-7|NA|few
TGTGCCAGCAGCTCTACGAGCGAGCAGTACTTC
CASSSTSEQYF
>TRBV6-6|TRBJ1-5|NA|NA
TGTGCCAGCAGTTTACGGTCCGGGACACCCTATCAGCCCCAGCATTTT
CASSLRSGTPYQPQHF
>TRBV4-1|TRBJ2-3|TRBD2|NA
TGCGCCAGCAGCCAAGTTCTAGCGGGGGACACTAGCACAGATACGCAGTATTTT
CASSQVLAGDTSTDTQYF
>TRBV10-2|TRBJ2-1|TRBD2|NA
TGCGCCAGCAGTGACTTAGCGGGGGGCTTAAATGAGCAGTTCTTC
CASSDLAGGLNEQFF
>TRBV30|TRBJ1-4|NA|NA
TGTGCCTGGAGTGGGACAACAACTAATGAAAAACTGTTTTTT
CAWSGTTTNEKLFF
>TRBV5-3|TRBJ1-1|NA|NA
TGTGCCAGAAGCCGCAGGGGTCAATCCTTGGGGGACACTGAAGCTTTCTTT
CARSRRGQSLGDTEAFF
>TRBV7-3|TRBJ2-1|TRBD1|few
TGTGCCAGCAGCCTACAGGGGTGGCCTGAGCAGTTCTTC
CASSLQGWPEQFF
>TRBV27|TRBJ1-1|TRBD1|NA
TGTGCCAGCAGTGGGGGACAGGGGTGGACTGAAGCTTTCTTT
CASSGGQGWTEAFF
>TRBV13|TRBJ2-3|NA|NA
TGTGCCAGCAGCCGACGCAGGACACAAGTGCCTAGCACAGATACGCAGTATTTT
CASSRRRTQVPSTDTQYF
>TRBV7-3|TRBJ1-4|TRBD1|NA
TGTGCCAGCAGCTTGGACAGGGGAGGTAAACTGTTTTTT
CASSLDRGGKLFF
>TRBV27|TRBJ2-7|TRBD2|once
TGTGCTTCCCGACTAGCAGGCTCCTACGAGCAGTACTTC
CASRLAGSYEQYF
>TRBV11-3|TRBJ1-1|TRBD1|few
TGTGCCAGCAGTTTTGACAGGGACACTGAAGCTTTCTTT
CASSFDRDTEAFF
>TRBV28|TRBJ2-3|TRBD1|NA
TGTGCCAGCAGTATCGGTTGGAGGGACAGGGATACGCAGTATTTT
CASSIGWRDRDTQYF
>TRBV29-1|TRBJ2-5|NA|NA
TGCAGCGTTGCATCAGAGACCCAGTACTTC
CSVASETQYF
>TRBV7-3|TRBJ2-7|TRBD1|once
TGTGCCAGCAGCCCCGGGACAGGTGGCGAGCAGTACTTC
CASSPGTGGEQYF
>TRBV15|TRBJ2-5|NA|NA
TGTGCCACCAGCAGAGGCGGACTAGAGACCCAGTACTTC
CATSRGGLETQYF
>TRBV7-3|TRBJ1-1|NA|NA
TGTGCCAGCAGCTCCGGACCGGAGGGCTCTGAAGCTTTCTTT
CASSSGPEGSEAFF
>TRBV9|TRBJ2-2|NA|NA
TGTGCCAGCAGCCTCAGGGGGCGGGGGAACGCCGGGGAGCTGTTTTTT
CASSLRGRGNAGELFF
>TRBV29-1|TRBJ2-6|TRBD1|NA
TGCAGCGTCCAGAATCGCGGGGCAGGGGGCGCGTATGGGGCCAACGTCCTGACTTTC
CSVQNRGAGGAYGANVLTF
>TRBV7-6|TRBJ2-5|TRBD1|NA
TGTGCCAGCAGCGACCCAGGGGGATCTGAGACCCAGTACTTC
CASSDPGGSETQYF
>TRBV5-1|TRBJ2-1|TRBD2|NA
TGCGCCAGCAGCCCGGGGGGTACCGACCGGTTCTTC
CASSPGGTDRFF
>TRBV7-2|TRBJ1-6|NA|NA
TGTGCCAGCAGCCCGGACACTTATAATTCACCCCTCCACTTT
CASSPDTYNSPLHF
>TRBV9|TRBJ2-1|TRBD1|NA
TGTGCCAGCACCACCGGGACAGGGTCTTACAATGAGCAGTTCTTC
CASTTGTGSYNEQFF
>TRBV20-1|TRBJ2-1|NA|NA
TGCAGTGCTAGTATGATTGAGGGTAATGAGCAGTTCTTC
CSASMIEGNEQFF
>TRBV6-5|TRBJ1-2|NA|NA
TGTGCCAGCAGTTACACAGCCCGACAGCCCTACACCTTC
CASSYTARQPYTF
>TRBV27|TRBJ1-6|NA|NA
TGTGCCAGCAGTTTATTAAGGGAGAATAATTCACCCCTCCACTTT
CASSLLRENNSPLHF
>TRBV19|TRBJ2-2|NA|NA
TGTGCCAGTAGTACACCGGGAGGGGACAGGGTTACCGGGGAGCTGTTTTTT
CASSTPGGDRVTGELFF
>TRBV2|TRBJ2-2|NA|NA
TGTGCCAGCAGGACCGGACACGGGAACACCGGGGAGCTGTTTTTT
CASRTGHGNTGELFF
>TRBV7-9|TRBJ2-5|TRBD2|NA
TGTGCCAGCAGCTTGGGGGAGGGAGAGACCCAGTACTTC
CASSLGEGETQYF
>TRBV28|TRBJ1-2|NA|NA
TGTGCCAGCAGTTTGCGGGCAAAGGGAGGAAGGGGCTACACCTTC
CASSLRAKGGRGYTF
>TRBV30|TRBJ1-3|NA|NA
TGTGCCTGGAGTAGGCAGGAAAACACCATATATTTT
CAWSRQENTIYF
>TRBV5-1|TRBJ1-1|NA|NA
TGCGCCAGCAGCTTCAACAGGAACACTGAAGCTTTCTTT
CASSFNRNTEAFF
>TRBV7-9|TRBJ2-1|TRBD2|few
TGTGCCAGCATTCAAGCGGGGGCTCCGAATAATGAGCAGTTCTTC
CASIQAGAPNNEQFF
>TRBV3-1/TRBV3-2|TRBJ1-2|NA|few
TGTGCCAGCAGCGTGCAGGGTACTGGCGGCTACACCTTC
CASSVQGTGGYTF
>TRBV9|TRBJ1-3|NA|NA
TGTGCCAGCAGCGCAGGACTGAACTCTGGAAACACCATATATTTT
CASSAGLNSGNTIYF
>TRBV7-9|TRBJ2-7|NA|NA
TGTGCCAGCAGCGACGACAGTACCTACGAGCAGTACTTC
CASSDDSTYEQYF
>TRBV7-9|TRBJ2-7|NA|NA
TGTGCCAGCAGCGTGGGGGGCTACGAGCAGTACTTC
CASSVGGYEQYF
>TRBV9|TRBJ2-2|TRBD1|NA
TGTGCCTCCAGGACAGGGTCGAACACCGGGGAGCTGTTTTTT
CASRTGSNTGELFF
>TRBV3-1/TRBV3-2|TRBJ2-5|TRBD1|NA
TGTGCCAGCAGCCAAGTGGGACAGTCACAAGAGACCCAGTACTTC
CASSQVGQSQETQYF
>TRBV5-1|TRBJ1-1|TRBD1|NA
TGCGCCAGCAGCTGGAACTCAGGGGGCAACACTGAAGCTTTCTTT
CASSWNSGGNTEAFF